The clone carrying this T cell receptor (beta chain) was detected many times. The sequence runs out 3 residues before the end of the CDR3; the remainder is reconstructed from the germline J gene. Clones were read by immunoSEQ multiplex PCR, and TCRdb kept only the in-frame ones, dropping some. Reported are some 40,000 clones, none seen only once; the ten largest carry about 0.66%. V lost 5 bases and J 1 base, leaving 22 bases between the germline ends. The CDR3 sequence is 18 residues long. Germline CDR1 ENHRY, CDR2 SYGVKD. This sample stems from a study of T cell clonality in common variable immunodeficiency.

This TCR came from a person aged 18-70 years in good health. The chain employs TRBV10-3 and TRBJ2-3; tentative D call: TRBD2 (7 bases). Sequenced material: peripheral blood mononuclear cells. Partial CDR3 DNA: TGTGCCATCAGTCCCCTGGGGGGGGCACGGGGTCGCACAGATACG. This encodes CAISPLGGARGRTDT. The CDR3, in full, reads CAISPLGGARGRTDTQYF.